This T cell receptor (beta chain) was identified during a study of cytomegalovirus exposure and HLA in healthy donors. The wider study: A subsequent analysis reported that the 120 or so validation repertoires were produced on the same platform that had also been used for the roughly 670 first-cohort repertoires.

Study-level findings and limits: Subsequent analysis revealed that first-cohort TCR clusters tended to co-occur in the approximately 120 validation repertoires. For cytomegalovirus status, the classifier reportedly gave diagnoses with high specificity and sensitivity. Whilst most TCR sequences proved rare, a subset of public TCRs occurred across many donors.

As to this clone: Its antigen is still unknown.

Profiling relied on immunoSEQ multiplex PCR, and the TCRdb table lists in-frame clones only, not all of them. Among roughly 48,000 clones listed, approximately 85% were seen once. CDR1 is SGHDT and CDR2 is YYEEEE in the germline V gene. This CDR3 contains 15 residues. Trimming at V came to 0 bases and at J to 5 bases, leaving 7 bases not matched to a gene. The sequencing input was PBMCs. The origin of this receptor is a woman aged 25 to 39 in good health and CMV-seronegative. The chain couples TRBV5-6 to TRBJ2-5, with 7 bases fitting TRBD1. The DNA for the CDR3 is TGTGCCAGCAGCTTGGGGCAGGGGGTAGGTGAGACCCAGTACTTC. It codes for CASSLGQGVGETQYF. Full variable domain (remainder filled in from reference TRBV5-6 and TRBJ2-5): DAGVTQSPTHLIKTRGQQVTLRCSPKSGHDTVSWYQQALGQGPQFIFQYYEEEERQRGNFPDRFSGHQFPNYSSELNVNALLLGDSALYLCASSLGQGVGETQYFGPGTRLLVL.